This is a list of T cell receptor beta chains from one sample in a study of radiotherapy plus CTLA-4 blockade in lung cancer. The method was immunoSEQ multiplex PCR; TCRdb's version includes in-frame clones alone and lacks a portion of them. The table lists tens of thousands of clones, 60% to 85% of them singletons. Sequencing used peripheral blood, obtained from a patient treated with radiotherapy plus ipilimumab. The receptors originated from a human donor with non-small cell lung cancer who had a partial response to radiotherapy plus ipilimumab. Some clones in this sample may be carry-over from other donors' samples. The CDR3 runs from the conserved cysteine through the conserved F or W. The order of the fields is CDR3 length, D gene, clone size, J gene, V gene, CDR3 protein, CDR3 DNA. A D gene is named only where the DNA matches it firmly. Clone size is stated in some rows and not others, as once, few, many or a class when expanded.

length: 16
D: TRBD1
size: few
J: TRBJ1-3
V: TRBV6-1
CDR3: CASSAQGQGVVRAIYF
DNA: TGTGCCAGCAGTGCCCAGGGACAGGGGGTTGTTCGGGCCATATATTTT

length: 12
D: -
size: -
J: TRBJ2-7
V: TRBV18
CDR3: CASSGVVDEQYF
DNA: TGTGCCAGCTCAGGTGTAGTCGACGAGCAGTACTTC

length: 15
D: TRBD1
size: -
J: TRBJ2-3
V: TRBV7-2
CDR3: CASSLMTGSTDTQYF
DNA: TGTGCCAGCAGCTTGATGACAGGGAGCACAGATACGCAGTATTTT

length: 16
D: TRBD2
size: -
J: TRBJ2-1
V: TRBV6-6
CDR3: CASSTSGTSGRGSSFF
DNA: TGTGCCAGCAGTACCTCCGGGACTAGCGGGCGGGGGAGCAGCTTCTTC

length: 13
D: TRBD1
size: -
J: TRBJ1-5
V: TRBV6-1
CDR3: CASKQGKDQPQHF
DNA: TGTGCCAGCAAACAGGGGAAAGACCAGCCCCAGCATTTT

length: 15
D: TRBD1
size: -
J: TRBJ2-7
V: TRBV6-5
CDR3: CASSSGQGVPYEQYF
DNA: TGTGCCAGCAGTTCGGGACAGGGGGTGCCCTACGAGCAGTACTTC

length: 16
D: -
size: -
J: TRBJ2-5
V: TRBV4-3
CDR3: CASSQGPGHGGETQYF
DNA: TGCGCCAGCAGCCAAGGCCCCGGCCACGGGGGAGAGACCCAGTACTTC

length: 13
D: -
size: few
J: TRBJ1-3
V: TRBV28
CDR3: CASRTTWGNTIYF
DNA: TGTGCCAGCAGGACTACGTGGGGAAACACCATATATTTT

length: 14
D: -
size: -
J: TRBJ1-3
V: TRBV30
CDR3: CAWKNRSSGNTIYF
DNA: TGTGCCTGGAAAAACAGGAGCTCTGGAAACACCATATATTTT

length: 16
D: TRBD1
size: once
J: TRBJ1-5
V: TRBV28
CDR3: CASSPRGTGGLWPQHF
DNA: TGTGCCAGCAGTCCCAGAGGGACAGGGGGACTGTGGCCCCAGCATTTT

length: 13
D: -
size: -
J: TRBJ2-7
V: TRBV11-2
CDR3: CASSLGLIYEQYF
DNA: TGTGCCAGCAGCTTAGGACTAATCTACGAGCAGTACTTC

length: 15
D: -
size: once
J: TRBJ1-5
V: TRBV28
CDR3: CATRGSGGDNQPQHF
DNA: TGTGCCACTCGAGGTTCTGGCGGAGACAATCAGCCCCAGCATTTT

length: 15
D: TRBD2
size: -
J: TRBJ2-1
V: TRBV5-4
CDR3: CASSQPGLAGGEQFF
DNA: TGTGCCAGCAGCCAGCCGGGACTAGCGGGGGGGGAGCAGTTCTTC

length: 13
D: -
size: -
J: TRBJ1-2
V: TRBV6-1
CDR3: CASKSQGFYGYTF
DNA: TGTGCCAGCAAGTCACAGGGATTCTATGGCTACACCTTC

length: 14
D: -
size: -
J: TRBJ2-3
V: TRBV6-6
CDR3: CASSPGLHTDTQYF
DNA: TGTGCCAGCAGCCCCGGACTACACACAGATACGCAGTATTTT

length: 13
D: -
size: -
J: TRBJ1-2
V: TRBV28
CDR3: CASSSLRGYGYTF
DNA: TGTGCCAGCAGTTCTCTGCGGGGCTATGGCTACACCTTC